Reported below is one TCR beta chain. The antigen is unknown. Within the sample, other DNA sequences also encode this same CDR3. These data belong to a study of shared clonotypes between healthy human individuals. The authors loaded roughly 200 ng DNA, around 32,000 T cell genomes, into sorted-subset replicate PCRs. Using immunoSEQ multiplex PCR, the repertoire was profiled, and TCRdb retains in-frame clones only, with some absent. Here the sample spans about 1.5 million clones, 95% to 99% being singletons. All donors qualified as healthy HIV-negative adults and had experienced no recent acute infections or vaccinations. The CDR3 totals 14 residues. V was pared by 0 bases and J by 1 base, with 7 bases between. CDR1 is SGHRS, CDR2 YFSETQ, per germline. Study-wide findings and caveats: Four donors had roughly 5% of their naive CD4 clonotypes in common. Researchers sampled only blood; tissue repertoires likely differ.

The chain combines TRBV5-1 with TRBJ2-5; the D is unclear. This TCR came from a man aged 25-45 years in good health. The sample consisted of naive CD4+ T cells sorted from blood. Described subset: CD45RA+ positively selected. The CDR3 sequence is CASSLGGSQETQYF. The CDR3 DNA sequence: TGCGCCAGCAGCTTGGGAGGCAGCCAAGAGACCCAGTACTTC.